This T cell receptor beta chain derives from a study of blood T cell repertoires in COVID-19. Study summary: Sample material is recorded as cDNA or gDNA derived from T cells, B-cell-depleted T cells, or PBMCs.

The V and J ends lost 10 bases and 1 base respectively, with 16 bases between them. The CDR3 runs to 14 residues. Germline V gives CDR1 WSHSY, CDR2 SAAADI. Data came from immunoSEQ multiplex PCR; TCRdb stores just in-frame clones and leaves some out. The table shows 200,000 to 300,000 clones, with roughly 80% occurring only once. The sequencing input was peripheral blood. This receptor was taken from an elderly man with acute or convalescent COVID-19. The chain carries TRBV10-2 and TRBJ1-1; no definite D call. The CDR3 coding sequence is TGCGCCACTTTGGGCCAAGGGAGGAACACTGAAGCTTTCTTT. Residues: CATLGQGRNTEAFF.